This TCR beta chain was recorded in a study of beta chain features in type 1 diabetes. The CDR3 is 13 residues long. Between the trimmed V and J ends, which lost 4 bases and 2 bases, there was a span of 12 bases. CDR1 GTSNPN and CDR2 SVGIG come from the germline V gene (reference sequence). Study results and limitations: Shorter TCRB CDR3s, moderately but significantly so, were found in Type 1 diabetes patients in all four CD4+ subsets. HLA influence on TCRB rearrangement stayed unresolved here.

Sequencing targeted expressed TCRB transcripts, as all isolated RNA had been reverse transcribed. Some clones are missing from TCRdb's copy, which holds only in-frame ones; the method was immunoSEQ multiplex PCR. This repertoire shows some 170,000 clones, roughly 60% found once; its top ten account for about 0.1%. With regard to this clone: Its specificity is unknown.

The material sequenced was naive CD4+ T cells from blood. The TCR sequence derives from a man aged 25 to 45 with type 1 diabetes. The chain recombines TRBV30 with TRBJ2-7, with unresolved D. As DNA, the CDR3 is TGTGCCTGGAATCTATCTCCGGCCTACGAGCAGTACTTC. Its protein is CAWNLSPAYEQYF. Supplemented by reference TRBV30 and TRBJ2-7, the full variable domain reads SQTIHQWPATLVQPVGSPLSLECTVEGTSNPNLYWYRQAAGRGLQLLFYSVGIGQISSEVPQNLSASRPQDRQFILSSKKLLLSDSGFYLCAWNLSPAYEQYFGPGTRLTVT.